This is a list of T cell receptor beta chains from one sample in a study of Tregs in tolerant kidney transplant recipients. The protocol was immunoSEQ multiplex PCR, while the TCRdb copy is restricted to in-frame clones and leaves out a portion. The repertoire consists of tens of thousands of clones, with 84% occurring once and the leading ten covering roughly 4%. The sequenced sample was CD4+ T cells from blood. The origin of the receptors is a human donor in good health. Both conserved end residues are part of each CDR3. D genes are given only for firm matches. Expanded clones are given a class, and other clones once, few, many or no size at all.

d_call,clone_size,v_call,j_call,cdr3_nt,cdr3_aa
NA,NA,TRBV7-9,TRBJ2-5,TGTGCCAGCAGCCAAGGACAGTTCCAAGAGACCCAGTACTTC,CASSQGQFQETQYF
NA,medium-sized,TRBV30,TRBJ2-3,TGTGCCTGGAGTGTACGGAATACGCAGTATTTT,CAWSVRNTQYF
NA,NA,TRBV7-9,TRBJ2-7,TGTGCCAGCAGCTTAGCCGGCGGGAACTACGAGCAGTACTTC,CASSLAGGNYEQYF
NA,NA,TRBV5-6,TRBJ1-1,TGTGCCAGCAGCTTTACCGCCGGCGAGAGGAAAGCTTTCTTT,CASSFTAGERKAFF
NA,few,TRBV7-3,TRBJ2-2,TGTGCCAGCAGCTTAGCCCTCACCGGGGAGCTGTTTTTT,CASSLALTGELFF
TRBD1,NA,TRBV19,TRBJ2-1,TGTGCCAGTAGTATCAGGGGACAGACGAGCTCCTACAATGAGCAGTTCTTC,CASSIRGQTSSYNEQFF
TRBD1,NA,TRBV18,TRBJ1-1,TGTGCCAGCTCACCCGGGACAGGGGGTGATGGGCACCTCCCGGCTTTCTTT,CASSPGTGGDGHLPAFF
TRBD1,NA,TRBV30,TRBJ1-5,TGTGCCTGGAGCACCGGACAGGGGCGCAATCAGCCCCAGCATTTT,CAWSTGQGRNQPQHF
NA,NA,TRBV11-1,TRBJ2-5,TGTGCCAGCAGCTCTGGATTAGCGGAAGAGACCCAGTACTTC,CASSSGLAEETQYF
NA,NA,TRBV9,TRBJ2-7,TGTGCCAGCAGCCAAGAAGTTCTTGGTTACAGCTACGAGCAGTACTTC,CASSQEVLGYSYEQYF
NA,once,TRBV28,TRBJ2-7,TGTGCCAGCAAAGAGGGCGTAGGCTACGAGCAGTACTTC,CASKEGVGYEQYF
NA,few,TRBV2,TRBJ2-2,TGTGCCAGCAGTGAGGGCCTTCACACCGGGGAGCTGTTTTTT,CASSEGLHTGELFF
NA,NA,TRBV5-5,TRBJ2-5,TGTGCCAGCAGCTTGGACAGCCAAGAGACCCAGTACTTC,CASSLDSQETQYF
TRBD1,NA,TRBV25-1,TRBJ2-7,TGTGCCAGCAGTGACGGGACAGGTGTTTCCTACGAGCAGTACTTC,CASSDGTGVSYEQYF
NA,NA,TRBV5-4,TRBJ1-3,TGTGCCAGCAGCTTGGCCGGGGCTGGAAACACCATATATTTT,CASSLAGAGNTIYF
TRBD1,NA,TRBV11-3,TRBJ2-1,TGTGCCAGCAGCTTAGATCCCGGGACAGGGCTGTTCTTC,CASSLDPGTGLFF
NA,NA,TRBV5-6,TRBJ1-5,TGTGCCAGCAGCTTCCAGGGACCCAATCAGCCCCAGCATTTT,CASSFQGPNQPQHF
NA,NA,TRBV7-2,TRBJ2-1,TGTGCCAGCAGCTTAGCGGGGCGGGCATCCTACAATGAGCAGTTCTTC,CASSLAGRASYNEQFF
NA,NA,TRBV30,TRBJ1-2,TGTGCCTGGGGCCACAGGCATACCTTC,CAWGHRHTF
NA,NA,TRBV27,TRBJ2-3,TGTGCCAGCAGCCTGGGACTTGCCACAGATACGCAGTATTTT,CASSLGLATDTQYF
NA,NA,TRBV2,TRBJ2-7,TGTGCCAGCAGTGAAGTTCCTCCGGGACACTTC,CASSEVPPGHF
NA,NA,TRBV5-4,TRBJ2-3,TGTGCCAGCAGCTTGTTGGGGGGTGGGACAGATACGCAGTATTTT,CASSLLGGGTDTQYF
NA,NA,TRBV5-4,TRBJ1-1,TGTGCCAGCAGGAGGACAACCCCGGGCGCTTCGAACACTGAAGCTTTCTTT,CASRRTTPGASNTEAFF
NA,NA,TRBV5-8,TRBJ2-5,TGTGCCAGCAGCTCGGCGGAGGGAGGAGGGTGGCAAGAGACCCAGTACTTC,CASSSAEGGGWQETQYF
NA,NA,TRBV19,TRBJ2-1,TGTGCCAGTACAGGACTCGACAATGAGCAGTTCTTC,CASTGLDNEQFF
TRBD2,few,TRBV7-7,TRBJ2-1,TGTGCTAGCAGCTTAGACGCGGGAGGTGAGCAGTTCTTC,CASSLDAGGEQFF
NA,few,TRBV5-1,TRBJ2-1,TGCGCCAGCAGCTTGCCCGCAGGACAGCCGACCTACAATGAGCAGTTCTTC,CASSLPAGQPTYNEQFF
NA,NA,TRBV18,TRBJ1-4,TGTGCCAGCTCACCGGGGGCTCCTAATGAAAAACTGTTTTTT,CASSPGAPNEKLFF
NA,NA,TRBV29-1,TRBJ2-7,TGCAGCGTTGGTGGCCAGGGGAGGGTCGAGCAGTACTTC,CSVGGQGRVEQYF
NA,NA,TRBV5-1,TRBJ2-7,TGCGCCAGCAGCCTCCTGTCGGCCTGGGGCCACGAGCAGTACTTC,CASSLLSAWGHEQYF
NA,NA,TRBV6-1,TRBJ2-3,TGTGCCAGCGGGGTCGGGAACACAGATACGCAGTATTTT,CASGVGNTDTQYF
TRBD1,NA,TRBV4-3,TRBJ2-2,TGCGCCAGCAGCCAAGATGCCCCGGACAGGTCTATAGATACCGGGGAGCTGTTTTTT,CASSQDAPDRSIDTGELFF
TRBD1,NA,TRBV18,TRBJ1-1,TGTGCCAGCTCACGGGGACAGTCGAACACTGAAGCTTTCTTT,CASSRGQSNTEAFF
TRBD2,NA,TRBV29-1,TRBJ2-5,TGTAGCGTCGGCAAGCGGGGGACCCAGTACTTC,CSVGKRGTQYF
NA,NA,TRBV4-1,TRBJ1-5,TGCGCCAGCAGCCCCTACACACCCAGGCAGCCCCAGCATTTT,CASSPYTPRQPQHF
NA,NA,TRBV6-1,TRBJ2-5,TGTGCCAGCAGTGAAGCCCTGACTAGAGTTCGCCAAGAGACCCAGTACTTC,CASSEALTRVRQETQYF
NA,many,TRBV4-2,TRBJ2-7,TGTGCCAGCAGCCAAGAGATCGGAGGCAAGCAGTACTTC,CASSQEIGGKQYF
NA,NA,TRBV4-1,TRBJ2-5,TGCGCCAGCAGCCAAGACCCCAGGGTGGGGCGAGAGACCCAGTACTTC,CASSQDPRVGRETQYF
NA,NA,TRBV19,TRBJ2-7,TGTGCCAGTAGTGTGATAGGTCCCGGGGGCGAGCAGTACTTC,CASSVIGPGGEQYF
NA,NA,TRBV5-4,TRBJ2-7,TGTGCCAGCAGCCCGGGTACAGGGAGTTCCTACGAGCAGTACTTC,CASSPGTGSSYEQYF
NA,NA,TRBV5-1,TRBJ2-7,TGCGCCAGCAGCTTGGCGGGCCAGTACGAGCAGTACTTC,CASSLAGQYEQYF
TRBD1,once,TRBV6-9,TRBJ2-7,TGTGCCAGCAGTTGGGACAGGAAAGACGAGCAGTACTTC,CASSWDRKDEQYF